The 13 T cell receptor beta chains below all came from one sample that was sequenced in a study. Using its own MiXCR run on the RT-PCR reads, TCRdb lists one record per CDR3 protein. In the table there are about 700,000 distinct CDR3 sequences, 13% to 15% of which are singletons. The sequenced sample was memory CD4+ T cells from blood. Receptors were obtained from a female donor in good health, serving as a healthy control.

This chain uses TRBV18 with TRBJ2-7; D might be TRBD1 or TRBD2, each matching 5 bases. This CDR3 has 16 amino acids. Trimming cost V 3 bases and J 8 bases, with 23 bases left between them. Looked up from germline, CDR1 is KGHSH and CDR2 is LQKENI. CDR3 DNA: TGTGCCAGCTCACCCTCGGGACGCCCGACTTCGATCAAGCAGTACTTC. It specifies CASSPSGRPTSIKQYF.

This clonotype has ten or more counts. V gene TRBV20-1 combines with J gene TRBJ2-2; 7 bases line up with TRBD1. V gave up 5 bases and J gave up 0 bases; unmatched junction bases: 3. There are 14 residues in the CDR3. Germline V CDR1 and CDR2: DFQATT, SNEGSKA (reference sequence). CDR3 protein: CSAAGTANTGELFF. In DNA form, the CDR3 reads TGCAGTGCTGCTGGGACAGCGAACACCGGGGAGCTGTTTTTT.

A remark on this clonotype: A much more abundant neighbour one base away suggests this may be a read error. This chain joins TRBV28 and TRBJ1-2; 9 positions match TRBD1. The germline gives CDR1 MDHEN, CDR2 SYDVKM. J was trimmed by 1 base and V by 6 bases; bases with no gene match: 3. The CDR3 runs 14 residues. Here the CDR3 reads CASSRTGVNYGYTF. The CDR3 nucleotides are TGTGCCAGCAGCCGGACAGGGGTTAACTATGGCTACACCTTC.

The gene calls are TRBV7-9 and TRBJ1-1, with D possibly TRBD1 on 6 matching bases. Germline CDR1 and CDR2: SEHNR and FQNEAQ (reference sequence). V lost 4 bases to trimming and J lost 6 bases, with 18 bases between them. The CDR3 sequence is 15 residues long. The CDR3 is CASSSHLGAFPEAFF. The CDR3 DNA reads as TGTGCCAGCAGCTCACACTTGGGGGCATTCCCTGAAGCTTTCTTT.

The gene calls are TRBV7-2 and TRBJ1-6; maybe TRBD1 (5 bases). Germline V gene lookup returns CDR1 SGHTA and CDR2 FQGNSA. The CDR3 runs 16 residues. Trimming shortened V by 0 bases and J by 5 bases, and 11 bases separated the two germline ends. CDR3: CASSLAQGLNNSPLHF. The CDR3 bases are TGTGCCAGCAGCTTAGCGCAGGGCCTTAATAATTCACCCCTCCACTTT.

This chain links TRBV2 with TRBJ1-1; no firm D call. This CDR3 has 13 amino acids. The V end lost 5 bases, the J end lost 5 bases, and 12 bases lay between the germline ends. From germline, CDR1 is SNHLY and CDR2 FYNNEI. For the CDR3, the DNA is TGTGCCAGCAGTTTAAACGGGGAGACTGAAGCTTTCTTT. It is translated as CASSLNGETEAFF.

This clonotype was found many times. The chain joins TRBV6-1 to TRBJ1-6; D is unclear. The germline V gene encodes CDR1 MNHNS and CDR2 SASEGT. Trimming took off 6 bases at V and 7 bases at J, with 4 bases between the two ends. This CDR3 contains 11 residues. CDR3 sequence (DNA): TGTGCCAGCAGGGAAAATTCACCCCTCCACTTT. This translates into CASRENSPLHF.

This clonotype was found a few times. The genes are TRBV7-3 and TRBJ1-1, with D uncertain. The V end lost 6 bases, the J end lost 1 base, and 9 bases lay between the germline ends. The CDR3 loop spans 13 amino acids. Germline V lookup: CDR1 SGHTA, CDR2 FQGTGA. The CDR3, as DNA: TGTGCCAGCAGGGAGTTGGCGAACACTGAAGCTTTCTTT. Encoded protein: CASRELANTEAFF.

The chain employs TRBV27 and TRBJ1-4, with D unresolved. Trimming removed 2 bases at V and 8 bases at J, with 12 bases between. The CDR3 contains 14 residues. Germline CDR1 reads MNHEY; CDR2 reads SMNVEV (reference sequence). The CDR3, as DNA: TGTGCCAGCAGTTTAAGGGCTCGGAGGGAAAAACTGTTTTTT. It codes for CASSLRARREKLFF.

The V and J genes are TRBV9 and TRBJ1-1; no clear D gene. The CDR3 loop spans 14 amino acids. The V end was cut by 3 bases, the J end by 1 base, with 10 bases between. From germline, CDR1 is SGDLS and CDR2 YYNGEE. Here the CDR3 reads CASSAIQKNTEAFF. For the CDR3, the DNA is TGTGCCAGCAGCGCCATTCAGAAGAACACTGAAGCTTTCTTT.

In its sample, this clonotype was seen a few times. CDR3 loop: CSARRDRNTEAFF. The CDR3 DNA is TGCAGTGCTAGGAGGGACAGAAACACTGAAGCTTTCTTT. This rearrangement joins TRBV20-1 to TRBJ1-1; TRBD1 matches 7 bases. CDR3 length: 13 residues. CDR1 is DFQATT, CDR2 SNEGSKA, per germline (reference sequence). With V trimmed by 3 bases and J by 2 bases, 3 bases remained unmatched.

The sample holds a few counts of this clonotype. For the CDR3, the DNA is TGTGCCAGCAGTTACAGCCCCTTCGTGACAGGGGCCAACTATGGCTACACCTTC. Its protein is CASSYSPFVTGANYGYTF. This chain uses TRBV6-5 with TRBJ1-2; the match to TRBD1 covers 8 bases. Germline CDR1 MNHEY, CDR2 SVGAGI. J gave up 2 bases and V 2 bases, and 13 bases lay outside the gene matches. The CDR3 loop spans 18 amino acids.

The V gene is TRBV12-3 or TRBV12-4, the J gene TRBJ1-5; maybe TRBD1 (5 bases). The CDR3 consists of 18 residues. V gave up 6 bases and J gave up 2 bases, with 23 bases separating them. CDR3 DNA: TGTGCCAGCAGCCGTGGGGGAACCGGGACTGGGGGCAATCAGCCCCAGCATTTT. Residues: CASSRGGTGTGGNQPQHF.